Here is one TCR beta chain with its context. This entry comes from a study of blood T cells in healthy people across ages. The use of a sample-barcoded 5' primer and a J-beta primer mix characterized a second PCR of roughly 6 to 12 cycles. TCRdb reprocessed the 5' RACE reads via MiXCR and lists one record per CDR3 protein. The data contain approximately 800,000 distinct CDR3 sequences, under 40% of them seen just once; the ten biggest clones take up approximately 12%. Between the trimmed V and J ends, which lost 7 bases and 14 bases, there was a span of 21 bases. This CDR3 is 13 amino acids long. The sequence was collected from a man in his late teens or twenties in good health. What was sequenced was blood. V and J are TRBV12-3 or TRBV12-4 and TRBJ2-1; weak D call: TRBD2 (5 bases). CDR3 sequence reads: CASTPGSGVPKFF. DNA for the CDR3: TGTGCCAGCACCCCCGGTTCCGGGGTCCCGAAGTTCTTC.